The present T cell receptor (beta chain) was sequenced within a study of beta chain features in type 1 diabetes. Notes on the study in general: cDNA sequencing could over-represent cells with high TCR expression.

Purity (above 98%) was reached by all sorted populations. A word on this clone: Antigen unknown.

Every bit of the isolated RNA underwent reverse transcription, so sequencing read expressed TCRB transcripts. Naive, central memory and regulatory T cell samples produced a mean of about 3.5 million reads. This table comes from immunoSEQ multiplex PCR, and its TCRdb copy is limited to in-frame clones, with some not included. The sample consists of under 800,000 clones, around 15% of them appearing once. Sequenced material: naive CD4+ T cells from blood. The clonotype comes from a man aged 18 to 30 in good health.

CDR3 region: CASSQGLRNTGELFF. The CDR3 coding sequence is TGTGCCAGCAGCCAAGGACTAAGAAACACCGGGGAGCTGTTTTTT. The chain couples TRBV14 to TRBJ2-2; TRBD2 is a possible D gene (5 bases). Trimming removed 1 base from V and 2 bases from J, with 8 bases in between. The CDR3 has 15 amino acids. Per germline, CDR1 SGHDN and CDR2 FVKESK.